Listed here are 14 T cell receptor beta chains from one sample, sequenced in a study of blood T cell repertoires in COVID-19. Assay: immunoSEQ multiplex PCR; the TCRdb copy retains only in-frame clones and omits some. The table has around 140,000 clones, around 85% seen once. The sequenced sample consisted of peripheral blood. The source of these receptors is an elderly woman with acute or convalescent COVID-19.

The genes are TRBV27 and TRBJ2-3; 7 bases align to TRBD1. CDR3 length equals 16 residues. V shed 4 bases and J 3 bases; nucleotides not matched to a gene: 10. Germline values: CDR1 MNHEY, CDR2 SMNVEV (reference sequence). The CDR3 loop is CASSSPHRGHTDTQYF. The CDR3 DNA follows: TGTGCCAGCAGTTCCCCCCACAGGGGCCATACAGATACGCAGTATTTT.

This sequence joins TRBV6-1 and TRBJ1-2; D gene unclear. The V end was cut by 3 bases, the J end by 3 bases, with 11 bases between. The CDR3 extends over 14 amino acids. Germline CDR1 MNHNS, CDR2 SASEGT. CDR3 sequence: CASSDPAPHYGYTF. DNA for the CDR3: TGTGCCAGCAGTGACCCAGCGCCGCACTATGGCTACACCTTC.

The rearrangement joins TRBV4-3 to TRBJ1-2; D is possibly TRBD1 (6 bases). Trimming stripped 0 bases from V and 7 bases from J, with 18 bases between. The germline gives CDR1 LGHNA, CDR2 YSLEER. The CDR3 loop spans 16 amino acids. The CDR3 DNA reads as TGCGCCAGCAGCCAAGATCTGGCGGGGGCGCCGGTTGGCTACACCTTC. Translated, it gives CASSQDLAGAPVGYTF.

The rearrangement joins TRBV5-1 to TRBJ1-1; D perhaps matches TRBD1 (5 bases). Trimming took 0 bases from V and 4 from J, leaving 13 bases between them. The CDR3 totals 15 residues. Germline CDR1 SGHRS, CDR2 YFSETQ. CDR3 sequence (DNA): TGCGCCAGCAGCTTGGCTGCAGGGAAGGGCACTGAAGCTTTCTTT. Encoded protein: CASSLAAGKGTEAFF.

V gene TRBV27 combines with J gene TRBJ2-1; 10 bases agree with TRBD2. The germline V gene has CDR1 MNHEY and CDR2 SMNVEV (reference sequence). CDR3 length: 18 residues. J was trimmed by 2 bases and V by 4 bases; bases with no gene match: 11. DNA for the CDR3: TGTGCCAGCAGTTCCTGGACTAGCGGTCCGCGTCCCTACAATGAGCAGTTCTTC. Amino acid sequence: CASSSWTSGPRPYNEQFF.

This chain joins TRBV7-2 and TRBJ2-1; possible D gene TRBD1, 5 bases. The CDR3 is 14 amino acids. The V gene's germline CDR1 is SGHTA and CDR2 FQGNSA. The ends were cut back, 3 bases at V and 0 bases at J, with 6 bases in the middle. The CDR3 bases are TGTGCCAGCAGCTTGACAGCCTCCTACAATGAGCAGTTCTTC. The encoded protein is CASSLTASYNEQFF.

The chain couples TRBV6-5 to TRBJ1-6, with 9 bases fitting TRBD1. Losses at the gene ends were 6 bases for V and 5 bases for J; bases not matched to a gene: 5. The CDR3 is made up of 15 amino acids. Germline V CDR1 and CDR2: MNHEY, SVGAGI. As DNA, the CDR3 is TGTGCCAGCAGAAGGACAGGGGTCCATAATTCACCCCTCCACTTT. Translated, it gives CASRRTGVHNSPLHF.

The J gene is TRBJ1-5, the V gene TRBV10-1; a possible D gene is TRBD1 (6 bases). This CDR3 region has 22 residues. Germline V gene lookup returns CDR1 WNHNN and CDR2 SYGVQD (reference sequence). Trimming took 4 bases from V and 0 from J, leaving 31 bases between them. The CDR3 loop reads CASSAGQRGMFGGASSNQPQHF. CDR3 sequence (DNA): TGCGCCAGCAGTGCAGGACAGCGGGGTATGTTTGGCGGGGCGAGTAGCAATCAGCCCCAGCATTTT.

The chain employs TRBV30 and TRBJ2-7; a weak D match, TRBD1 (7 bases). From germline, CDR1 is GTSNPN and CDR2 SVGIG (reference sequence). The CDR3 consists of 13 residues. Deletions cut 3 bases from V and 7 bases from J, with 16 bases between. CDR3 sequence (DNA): TGTGCCTGGAGGGCAGGGGGAGGTTGGGAGCAGTACTTC. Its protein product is CAWRAGGGWEQYF.

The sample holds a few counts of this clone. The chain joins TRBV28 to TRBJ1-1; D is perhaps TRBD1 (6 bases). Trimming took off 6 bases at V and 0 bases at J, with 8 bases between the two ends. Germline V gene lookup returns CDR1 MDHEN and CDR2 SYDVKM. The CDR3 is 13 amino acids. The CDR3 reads CASRGTLNTEAFF. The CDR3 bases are TGTGCCAGCAGAGGGACACTGAACACTGAAGCTTTCTTT.

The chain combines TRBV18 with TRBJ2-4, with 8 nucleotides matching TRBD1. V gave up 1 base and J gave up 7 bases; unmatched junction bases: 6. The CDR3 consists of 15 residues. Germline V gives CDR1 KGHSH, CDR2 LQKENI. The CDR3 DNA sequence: TGTGCCAGCTCACCACAAGACAGGGGATTGAACATTCAGTACTTC. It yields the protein CASSPQDRGLNIQYF.

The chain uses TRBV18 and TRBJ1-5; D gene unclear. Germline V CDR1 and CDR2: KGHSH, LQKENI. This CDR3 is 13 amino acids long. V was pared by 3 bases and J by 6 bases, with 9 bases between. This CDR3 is CASSPGISQPQHF. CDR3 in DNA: TGTGCCAGCTCACCCGGGATAAGTCAGCCCCAGCATTTT.

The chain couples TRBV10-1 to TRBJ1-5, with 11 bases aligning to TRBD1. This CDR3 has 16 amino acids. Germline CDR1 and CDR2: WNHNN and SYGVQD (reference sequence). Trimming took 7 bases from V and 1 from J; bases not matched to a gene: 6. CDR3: CASNSGQGASNQPQHF. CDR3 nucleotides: TGCGCCAGCAATTCTGGACAGGGGGCCAGCAATCAGCCCCAGCATTTT.

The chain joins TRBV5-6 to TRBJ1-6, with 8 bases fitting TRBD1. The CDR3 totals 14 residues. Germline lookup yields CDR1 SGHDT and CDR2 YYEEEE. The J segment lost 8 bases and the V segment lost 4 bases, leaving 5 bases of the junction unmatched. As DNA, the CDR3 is TGTGCCAGCAGCACCCGGGACAGGTATTCACCCCTCCACTTT. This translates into CASSTRDRYSPLHF.